This TCR beta chain was obtained from a study of T cell responses to AZD1222 COVID-19 vaccine. The table came from immunoSEQ multiplex PCR; TCRdb's copy has only in-frame clones and leaves some out. The sample comprises about 180,000 clones, 88% of which are singletons, and 0.49% rests with the top ten. From germline, CDR1 is WNHNN and CDR2 SYGVQD (reference sequence). V shed 0 bases and J 7 bases; nucleotides not matched to a gene: 8. This CDR3 comprises 16 residues. Sequenced here: peripheral blood, sampled on day 0 of AZD1222 vaccination. V is TRBV10-1 and J is TRBJ2-2; 7 positions match TRBD2. This clonotype was sampled from an adult in good health. DNA for the CDR3: TGCGCCAGCAGTGAGTCGGGGAGGGGCCCAGACGGGGAGCTGTTTTTT. Residues: CASSESGRGPDGELFF.